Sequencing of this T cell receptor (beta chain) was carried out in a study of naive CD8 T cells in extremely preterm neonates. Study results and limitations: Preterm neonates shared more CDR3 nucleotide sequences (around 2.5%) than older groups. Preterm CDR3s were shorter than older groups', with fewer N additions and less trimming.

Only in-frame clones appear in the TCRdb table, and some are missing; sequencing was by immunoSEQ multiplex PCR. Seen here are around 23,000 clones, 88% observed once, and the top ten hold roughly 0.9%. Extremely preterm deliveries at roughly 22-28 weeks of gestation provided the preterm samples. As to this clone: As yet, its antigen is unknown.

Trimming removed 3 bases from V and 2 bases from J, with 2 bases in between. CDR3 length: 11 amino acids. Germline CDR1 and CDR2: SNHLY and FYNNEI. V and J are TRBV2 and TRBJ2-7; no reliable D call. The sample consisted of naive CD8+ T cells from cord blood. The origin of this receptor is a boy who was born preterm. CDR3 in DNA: TGTGCCAGCAGTGACGCCTACGAGCAGTACTTC. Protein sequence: CASSDAYEQYF.